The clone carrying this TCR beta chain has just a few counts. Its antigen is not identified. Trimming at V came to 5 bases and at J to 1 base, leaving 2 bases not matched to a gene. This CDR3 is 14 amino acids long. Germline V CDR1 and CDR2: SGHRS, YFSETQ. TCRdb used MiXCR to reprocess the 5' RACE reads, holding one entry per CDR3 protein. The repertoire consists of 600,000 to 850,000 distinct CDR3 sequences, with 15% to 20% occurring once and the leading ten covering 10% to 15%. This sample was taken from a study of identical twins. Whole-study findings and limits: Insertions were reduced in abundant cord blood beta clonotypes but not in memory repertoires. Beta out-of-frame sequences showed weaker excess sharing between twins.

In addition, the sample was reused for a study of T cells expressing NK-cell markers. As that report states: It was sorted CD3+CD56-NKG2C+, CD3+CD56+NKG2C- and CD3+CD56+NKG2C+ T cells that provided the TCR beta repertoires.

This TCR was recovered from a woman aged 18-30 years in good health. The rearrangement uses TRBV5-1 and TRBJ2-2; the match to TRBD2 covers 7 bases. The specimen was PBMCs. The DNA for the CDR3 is TGCGCCAGCAGGCAGCGGGGGAACACCGGGGAGCTGTTTTTT. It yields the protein CASRQRGNTGELFF.